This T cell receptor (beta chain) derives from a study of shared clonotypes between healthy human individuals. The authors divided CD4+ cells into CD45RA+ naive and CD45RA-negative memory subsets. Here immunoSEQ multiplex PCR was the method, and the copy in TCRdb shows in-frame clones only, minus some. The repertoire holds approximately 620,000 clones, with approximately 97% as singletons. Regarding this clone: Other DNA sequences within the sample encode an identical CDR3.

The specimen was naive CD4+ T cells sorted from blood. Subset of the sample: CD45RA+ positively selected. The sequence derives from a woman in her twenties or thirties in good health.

The CDR3 loop reads CASSSGTTNEKLFF. The CDR3 bases are TGTGCCAGCAGTTCCGGAACAACTAATGAAAAACTGTTTTTT. This chain connects TRBV28 to TRBJ1-4; D unresolved. This CDR3 comprises 14 residues. Germline V gene data show CDR1 as MDHEN and CDR2 as SYDVKM. V was pared by 4 bases and J by 0 bases, with 6 bases between. The variable domain in full, completed from reference TRBV28 and TRBJ1-4, reads DVKVTQSSRYLVKRTGEKVFLECVQDMDHENMFWYRQDPGLGLRLIYFSYDVKMKEKGDIPEGYSVSREKKERFSLILESASTNQTSMYLCASSSGTTNEKLFFGSGTQLSVL.